This TCR beta chain was captured in a study of CXCR3-negative and CXCR3-positive naive CD8 T cells. The libraries of TRB cDNA were constructed through 5' RACE using UMI labels. TCRdb reprocessed the 5' RACE reads and keeps a single row for each CDR3 protein, giving no DNA. Its clone listing holds around 34,000 distinct CDR3 sequences. This CDR3 has 14 amino acids. Germline lookup yields CDR1 SQVTM and CDR2 ANQGSEA. The chain links TRBV29-1 to TRBJ2-1; TCRdb's D gene call, TRBD2, goes unchecked for lack of DNA. This sequence was found in a human donor in good health. Some clones in this sample may be carry-over from other donors' samples. What was sequenced was memory CD8+ T cells from blood. Here the CDR3 reads CSVVGLAVIGEQFF.